The entry that follows covers one TCR beta chain sequence. Its specific antigen is unknown. Nothing much larger sits one base from this clone, and base qualities are not available. At the junction V is shortened by 8 bases and J by 6 bases, with 7 bases in between. Including cysteine and phenylalanine, the CDR3 has 11 amino acids. Solely the CDR3 DNA is kept, with 33 bases framed from the first base. Via the germline V gene (reference sequence), CDR1 is WNHNN and CDR2 SYGVQD. The record originates from a study of T cell responses to AZD1222 COVID-19 vaccine (dated by TCRdb to the early 2020s). Regarding the study in general: AZD1222 recipients with second doses at about 4 weeks or about 12 weeks were pooled, because spike-specific TCR depth and breadth did not differ between schedules. A total of 230 to 250 trial participants underwent TCR sequencing, of whom 200 to 220 had received two doses of AZD1222 and 26 had received two doses of the MenACWY control vaccine. Trial participants were enrolled into age subgroups of 18-55, 56-69 and 70-plus years, which contained around 140, 26 and 57 TCR-sequenced participants, respectively.

Overall study outcomes, separate from this receptor: After two AZD1222 doses, spike-specific TCR breadth and depth were significantly higher than at day 0 and than in MenACWY recipients. Reportedly, almost half of the unique spike-specific TCRs recognized epitopes lying outside the regions that are mutated in the B.1.351 and B.1.1.7 variants. The vaccine-associated CD4 TCRs covered the entire spike protein, and the dominant responses fell in regions 160-218 and 743-854. No day 14 peak-response samples were available, so repertoires were characterized only after the peak T cell response. Most participants were white British and females outnumbered males, and the authors suggested that clonal diversity may have been underestimated. In the small 56-69-year group, the increase in depth fell short of significance, most likely because of low power. Conclusions about previously exposed vaccinees are limited, since just 6 or 7 AZD1222 recipients were seropositive for SARS-CoV-2 at baseline.

The sample's time point label, decoded: baseline before first vaccination. Vaccinee samples came from UK trials COV001 and COV002, including a single-blind randomized controlled phase 2/3 trial of AZD1222 (ChAdOx1 nCoV-19) in healthy adults. For TCRbeta chain sequencing, PBMC samples from trial participants were taken at day 0 and at day 28 after the second dose. The CDR3 regions of human TCRbeta chains were analyzed by immunosequencing. In the paper's pipeline: TCRs in the repertoires were matched against a reference library of SARS-CoV-2-specific TCRs that had been generated with the MIRA antigen-specificity platform. Breadth was defined as the fraction of unique TCRs that were SARS-CoV-2-associated. Depth was defined as the fraction of total T cells that were SARS-CoV-2-associated. Each spike-specific TCR was assigned to its reactive spike region and to a CD4 or CD8 class using the MIRA data. Log10-transformed breadth and depth values were compared by one-way ANOVA with Sidak's multiple comparisons tests. TCRdb holds this immuneACCESS table with in-frame rearrangements only. Some clones are missing; in checked studies, unresolved V genes explain under half, and the rest has no known cause. V and J calls and clone size are copied from that table; D and trimming were computed from the DNA. Recorded for this sample are about 190,000 clones; about 92% of them occurred a single time. Approximately 1.3% of the sample belongs to the ten largest clones.

The receptor's source is an adult in good health. The sequencing here drew on peripheral blood, taken on day 0 of AZD1222 vaccination. The sequence is built from TRBV10-1 and TRBJ2-2; no D gene can be assigned with confidence. CDR3 region: CASQGPGELFF. The DNA sequence follows: TGCGCCAGCCAAGGCCCCGGGGAGCTGTTTTTT.